Presented here are 19 T cell receptor beta chains from one specimen sequenced in a study of control samples from healthy donors and cancer patients. Profiling relied on immunoSEQ multiplex PCR, and the TCRdb table lists in-frame clones only, not all of them. In the table there are about 220,000 clones, over 90% of which are singletons. Sequencing input: blood. These TCRs come from a man aged 50-60 years in good health.

This chain joins TRBV5-1 and TRBJ1-1; the D gene is possibly TRBD1 (5 bases). Trimming pared 3 bases from V and 1 base from J, leaving 13 bases between. The CDR3 has 15 residues. CDR1 is SGHRS and CDR2 is YFSETQ in the germline V gene. DNA for the CDR3: TGCGCCAGCAGCTCCCTAGGGGTGGAGAACACTGAAGCTTTCTTT. Protein product: CASSSLGVENTEAFF.

The chain is built from TRBV18 and TRBJ1-1; D gene ambiguous. The CDR3 length is 16 residues. CDR1 and CDR2 (germline): KGHSH, LQKENI. The V end lost 6 bases, the J end lost 3 bases, and 20 bases lay between the germline ends. The CDR3 spells CASSLIGLGEDTEAFF. The CDR3, as DNA: TGTGCCAGCTCTCTTATAGGTCTCGGCGAGGACACTGAAGCTTTCTTT.

This chain connects TRBV7-7 to TRBJ2-3; D gene uncertain. Per germline, CDR1 SSHAT and CDR2 FNYEAQ (reference sequence). The CDR3 covers 13 residues. V gave up 2 bases and J gave up 10 bases, with 13 bases separating them. CDR3: CASSLTEGAAQYF. The CDR3 DNA sequence: TGTGCCAGCAGCTTAACTGAAGGTGCGGCGCAGTATTTT.

The count of this clone is one. V is TRBV5-6 and J is TRBJ1-1; D perhaps matches TRBD1 (6 bases). V lost 5 bases to trimming and J lost 5 bases, with 10 bases between them. The CDR3 is made up of 12 amino acids. Germline lookup yields CDR1 SGHDT and CDR2 YYEEEE. The CDR3 region has the DNA TGTGCCAGCAGTCACCAGGGGACTGAAGCTTTCTTT. This translates into CASSHQGTEAFF. Full variable domain (rest looked up from reference TRBV5-6 and TRBJ1-1): DAGVTQSPTHLIKTRGQQVTLRCSPKSGHDTVSWYQQALGQGPQFIFQYYEEEERQRGNFPDRFSGHQFPNYSSELNVNALLLGDSALYLCASSHQGTEAFFGQGTRLTVV.

This sequence joins TRBV7-7 and TRBJ1-1; D call uncertain. Germline lookup yields CDR1 SSHAT and CDR2 FNYEAQ (reference sequence). The CDR3 spans 13 residues. Trimming took off 5 bases at V and 1 base at J, with 8 bases between the two ends. CDR3 protein: CASSNGENTEAFF. CDR3 nucleotides: TGTGCCAGCAGCAACGGAGAGAACACTGAAGCTTTCTTT.

This sequence joins TRBV19 and TRBJ2-5, with 8 bases fitting TRBD2. Per germline, CDR1 LNHDA and CDR2 SQIVND (reference sequence). The CDR3 runs 17 residues. V shed 4 bases, J shed 4 bases, and the junction held 14 bases outside the gene matches. The CDR3: CASSRIGGGPVGETQYF. The CDR3 DNA reads TGTGCCAGTAGTAGAATAGGCGGGGGGCCAGTGGGAGAGACCCAGTACTTC.

This chain links TRBV6-2 or TRBV6-3 with TRBJ1-1, with D perhaps matching TRBD1 (5 bases). The V gene lost 2 bases and the J gene lost 0 bases, with 7 bases spanning the gap. Germline assignment: CDR1 MNHEY and CDR2 SVGEGT. The CDR3 is 14 amino acids. The CDR3 DNA sequence: TGTGCCAGCAGTTACAAGACAGTGAACACTGAAGCTTTCTTT. It encodes CASSYKTVNTEAFF.

This clone was counted once. The chain employs TRBV28 and TRBJ2-7; D remains unclear. Germline V gene sequence: CDR1 MDHEN, CDR2 SYDVKM. The V gene lost 10 bases and the J gene lost 0 bases, with 16 bases spanning the gap. This CDR3 is 14 amino acids long. DNA of the CDR3: TGTGCCACCTCCTCTATTCTGAGCTCCTACGAGCAGTACGTC. It codes for CATSSILSSYEQYV.

The chain carries TRBV5-4 and TRBJ1-1, with 8 bases matching TRBD1. The CDR3 consists of 15 residues. V lost 2 bases to trimming and J lost 5 bases; unmatched junction nucleotides: 8. Germline lookup yields CDR1 SGHNT and CDR2 YYREEE (reference sequence). The CDR3 loop reads CASSLDAGGYTEAFF. Here the CDR3 DNA reads TGTGCCAGCAGCTTAGACGCAGGGGGCTATACTGAAGCTTTCTTT.

The chain employs TRBV28 and TRBJ1-5, with D possibly matching TRBD1 (6 bases). Trimming shortened V by 11 bases and J by 2 bases, and 7 bases separated the two germline ends. The germline V gene has CDR1 MDHEN and CDR2 SYDVKM. There are 11 residues in the CDR3. The CDR3 reads CAAGGNQPQHF. In nucleotides, the CDR3 is TGTGCCGCAGGGGGCAATCAGCCCCAGCATTTT.

The chain couples TRBV7-2 to TRBJ2-7, with D possibly being TRBD2 (6 bases). The V end lost 1 base, the J end lost 4 bases, and 8 bases lay between the germline ends. The CDR3 has 13 amino acids. Germline CDR1 is SGHTA and CDR2 is FQGNSA. CDR3 nucleotide sequence: TGTGCCAGCAGCTTAGTGGGGGGTTACGAGCAGTACTTC. Translating gives CASSLVGGYEQYF.

This sequence joins TRBV30 and TRBJ1-1, with D uncertain. Deletions cut 4 bases from V and 5 bases from J, with 8 bases between. CDR1 and CDR2 from the germline V gene are GTSNPN and SVGIG (reference sequence). The CDR3 runs to 11 residues. The CDR3, as DNA: TGTGCCTGGATGGGCAGGACTGAAGCTTTCTTT. Its translation is CAWMGRTEAFF.

The genes are TRBV6-1 and TRBJ1-6; no clear D. This CDR3 spans 16 amino acids. The germline CDR1 and CDR2 sequences are MNHNS and SASEGT. The germline V and J ends were trimmed by 3 bases and 7 bases, with 16 bases remaining between them. CDR3 amino acids: CASSDIVAVGNSPLHF. The CDR3 bases are TGTGCCAGCAGTGATATAGTCGCTGTCGGGAATTCACCCCTCCACTTT.

The gene calls are TRBV28 and TRBJ1-2, with D maybe TRBD1 (6 bases). Per germline, CDR1 MDHEN and CDR2 SYDVKM. Trimming pared 5 bases from V and 6 bases from J, leaving 22 bases between. The CDR3 is 16 amino acids. The CDR3 coding sequence is TGTGCCAGCAGTGTCTCCACGGGGGGGCGATGGAATGGCTACACCTTC. It specifies CASSVSTGGRWNGYTF.

The V and J genes are TRBV30 and TRBJ1-6; 7 bases line up with TRBD1. V lost 7 bases to trimming and J lost 7 bases; unmatched junction nucleotides: 7. The V gene's germline CDR1 is GTSNPN and CDR2 SVGIG (reference sequence). The CDR3 is 13 residues long. The CDR3 protein is CAFRQGYNSPLHF. The DNA for the CDR3 is TGTGCCTTTAGACAGGGATACAATTCACCCCTCCACTTT.

This rearrangement joins TRBV7-2 to TRBJ2-7; D remains unclear. The CDR3 spans 14 residues. Trimming took off 5 bases at V and 4 bases at J, with 15 bases between the two ends. CDR1 is SGHTA, CDR2 FQGNSA, per germline. CDR3 amino acids: CASSRGSIYYEQYF. CDR3 sequence (DNA): TGTGCCAGCAGCCGTGGCTCAATCTATTACGAGCAGTACTTC.

The genes are TRBV18 and TRBJ2-2; D may be TRBD1 (5 bases). V shed 2 bases and J shed 2 bases, with 9 bases lying between them. The CDR3 contains 15 residues. Germline assignment: CDR1 KGHSH and CDR2 LQKENI. The CDR3 reads CASSPVTVNTGELFF. The CDR3, as DNA: TGTGCCAGCTCACCAGTGACAGTCAACACCGGGGAGCTGTTTTTT. Full variable domain (missing parts from reference TRBV18 and TRBJ2-2): NAGVMQNPRHLVRRRGQEARLRCSPMKGHSHVYWYRQLPEEGLKFMVYLQKENIIDESGMPKERFSAEFPKEGPSILRIQQVVRGDSAAYFCASSPVTVNTGELFFGEGSRLTVL.

This sequence joins TRBV7-2 and TRBJ2-7; 8 nucleotides agree with TRBD1. Germline values: CDR1 SGHTA, CDR2 FQGNSA. The CDR3 covers 15 residues. Trimming at V came to 3 bases and at J to 0 bases, leaving 4 bases not matched to a gene. The DNA for the CDR3 is TGTGCCAGCAGCTTTACAGGGGGAAGCTCCTACGAGCAGTACTTC. Translated: CASSFTGGSSYEQYF.

Remarks on this clone: Distinct nucleotide sequences in the sample also encode this CDR3. The gene calls are TRBV3-1 (or the pseudogene TRBV3-2) and TRBJ2-5; D possibly uses TRBD1 or TRBD2 (5 bases each). The germline V gene has CDR1 LGHDT and CDR2 YNNKEL (reference sequence). This CDR3 is built from 13 residues. Trimming took 4 bases from V and 1 from J, leaving 7 bases between them. CDR3 DNA sequence: TGTGCCAGCAGCCGGGACCTCCAAGAGACCCAGTACTTC. Translating gives CASSRDLQETQYF.